Described below is a single T cell receptor (beta chain) sequence and its context. This clonotype was detected a few times. Its binding antigen is unknown. Base quality data are lacking; no much larger clone is found one base away. The library was produced with 5' RACE. The sequencer was an Illumina HiSeq 2500. The second PCR ran for about 6 to 12 cycles and used a J-beta primer mix along with a sample-barcoded 5' primer. A template-switch 5' adaptor carrying 12 random nucleotides introduced a unique molecular identifier onto each TCR beta cDNA molecule. Each sample yielded at least 2.5 million CDR3-containing paired-end reads. First-strand cDNA synthesis was performed from all RNA using the Mint cDNA synthesis kit, with priming by a TRBC-specific oligonucleotide. Following uracil-DNA glycosylase treatment, all cDNA underwent a first 18-cycle PCR with the universal primers M1SS and BC2_uni_R. In the paper's pipeline: For normalization, 1 million high-quality reads were randomly selected from each sample, with every read carrying a distinct molecular identifier. Reads with shared molecular identifiers were discarded instead of being binned into consensus sequences. CDR3 identification, clonotype clustering and error correction used MiTCR with a Q25 quality threshold and the strictest error-elimination algorithm. A nonparametric unseen species model with Euler transformation was used to estimate lower-bound total TCR beta diversity. TCRdb reprocessing: public reads trimmed at Q25 with fastp, clones called with MiXCR, in-frame beta chains kept. Each CDR3 protein gets just one entry, which takes the most common genes and DNA from the rows behind it. These V and J calls rely on TCRdb rather than the paper's analysis. The table for this sample lists about a million distinct CDR3 sequences; approximately 49% of them were counted only once. Around an eighth of the sample goes to the ten largest clones.

This sample stems from a study of blood T cells in healthy people across ages (dated by TCRdb to between 2015 and 2016). Looking at the study overall: In model experiments, template switching captured about one uniquely barcoded TCR beta cDNA molecule for every two T cells. The donors were divided into four age groups: young (average around 15 years), middle-aged (approximately 41), aged (approximately 62) and long-lived (about 79). To avoid experimental bias, donors of different ages were randomly spread across the sequencing lanes. To track age-related changes in TCR beta repertoire diversity, the study relied on deep sequencing normalized with unique cDNA molecular identifiers. Using the same blood draw, the study looked at two additional independent replicas of 1 million unique cDNA reads for two donors, one aged 18 to 29 and the other aged 80 or older. Overall study results and their limits: Observed TCR beta diversity correlated strongly with the percentage of naive T cells measured by flow cytometry. Compared with the aged group, the long-lived group had more naive CD4+ T cells, fewer expanded clones and increased TCR diversity, suggesting age selection. Total diversity estimates from one million sequenced T cells were considered lower bounds and underestimates. Since profiling was done on bulk unsorted PBMCs, naive and antigen-experienced compartments could not be conclusively compared. The CMV infection status of donors was not known, potentially confounding age-related changes in expanded clonotypes. Observed TCR beta diversity per million T cells fell roughly linearly with age, and a significant reduction was already apparent by age about 36.

The donors were a few dozen Caucasian individuals from Russia, aged roughly 6 to 90 years, who were systemically healthy. Roughly 10 milliliters of peripheral blood were drawn from each donor into EDTA-treated Vacutainer tubes. PBMCs were isolated by Ficoll-Paque density-gradient centrifugation, with at least 7 million obtained per sample. Total RNA, at least 6 micrograms per sample, was extracted from PBMCs with Trizol reagent. The percentages of naive CD45RAhigh/CD27high T cells were determined by flow cytometry on a PBMC aliquot from every donor. The TCR comes from a man in his thirties or forties in good health. The sequenced sample was blood.

The CDR3 region has the sequence CASRPQGGNEKLFF. Read as DNA, the sequence is TGTGCCAGCAGGCCACAGGGGGGGAATGAAAAACTGTTTTTT. Recombination joined TRBV7-9 with TRBJ1-4, with TRBD1 identical over 8 junction bases. Reading from cysteine to phenylalanine, the CDR3 counts 14 amino acids. Only CDR3 DNA remains: 42 bases, in frame from the first base. The V end gives up 6 bases and the J end 5 bases, leaving 5 bases in the junction not matched to a gene. As encoded in the germline V gene (reference sequence), CDR1 is SEHNR while CDR2 is FQNEAQ.